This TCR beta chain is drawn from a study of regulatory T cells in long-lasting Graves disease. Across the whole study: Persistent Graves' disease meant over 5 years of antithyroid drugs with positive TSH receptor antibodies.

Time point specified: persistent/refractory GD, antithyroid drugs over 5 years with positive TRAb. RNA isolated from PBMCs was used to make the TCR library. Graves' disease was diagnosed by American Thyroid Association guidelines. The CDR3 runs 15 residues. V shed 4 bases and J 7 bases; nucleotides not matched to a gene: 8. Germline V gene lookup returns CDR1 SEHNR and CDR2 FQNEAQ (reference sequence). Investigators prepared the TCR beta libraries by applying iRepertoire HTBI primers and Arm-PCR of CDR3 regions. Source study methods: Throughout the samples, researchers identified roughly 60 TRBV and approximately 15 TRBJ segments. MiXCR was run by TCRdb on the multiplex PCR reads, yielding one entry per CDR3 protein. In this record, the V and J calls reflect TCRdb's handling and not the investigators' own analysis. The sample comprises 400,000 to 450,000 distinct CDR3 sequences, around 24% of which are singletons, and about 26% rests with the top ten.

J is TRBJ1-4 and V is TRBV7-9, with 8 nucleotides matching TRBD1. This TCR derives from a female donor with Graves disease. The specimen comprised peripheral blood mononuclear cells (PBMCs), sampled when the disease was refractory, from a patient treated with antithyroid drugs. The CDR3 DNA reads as TGTGCCAGCAGCTCCTACAGGGGGTCTAGTGAAAAACTGTTTTTT. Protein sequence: CASSSYRGSSEKLFF.